The 16 T cell receptor beta chains in this list originate from one sample, sequenced in a study of blood T cell repertoires in COVID-19. Produced via immunoSEQ multiplex PCR; TCRdb's table is partial and in-frame only. Altogether about 160,000 clones are present, roughly 79% being singletons, with the ten largest covering 22%. Sequenced input: peripheral blood. The receptor source for this set is a woman over 75 with acute or convalescent COVID-19.

V usage is TRBV7-2 and J usage is TRBJ2-7; D might be TRBD2 (6 bases). The V gene's germline CDR1 is SGHTA and CDR2 FQGNSA. The CDR3 runs 17 residues. V lost 1 base and J lost 2, with 18 bases in between. As DNA, the CDR3 is TGTGCCAGCAGCTTAGGGGGTTGGGAGGCAGTGACCTACGAGCAGTACTTC. Translated, it gives CASSLGGWEAVTYEQYF.

The genes are TRBV10-3 and TRBJ1-1, with D possibly matching TRBD1 (5 bases). Germline loops: CDR1 ENHRY, CDR2 SYGVKD. Between the trimmed V and J ends, which lost 4 bases and 1 base, there was a span of 10 bases. CDR3 length: 14 residues. Here the CDR3 reads CAISVLGPNTEAFF. The CDR3 DNA is TGTGCCATCAGTGTGTTGGGGCCGAACACTGAAGCTTTCTTT.

V is TRBV2 and J is TRBJ1-2, with D possibly TRBD1 on 5 matching bases. V gave up 4 bases and J gave up 11 bases, with 20 bases separating them. This CDR3 contains 14 residues. Germline V gene data show CDR1 as SNHLY and CDR2 as FYNNEI. The CDR3 DNA sequence: TGTGCCAGCAGTGGAATATCAGGGTTCCTAGGATACACCTTC. It is translated as CASSGISGFLGYTF.

The V and J genes are TRBV19 and TRBJ2-1, with 7 bases that match TRBD2. V shed 7 bases and J 5 bases; nucleotides not matched to a gene: 14. The CDR3 has 16 amino acids. Germline V gene data show CDR1 as LNHDA and CDR2 as SQIVND (reference sequence). For the CDR3, the DNA is TGTGCCAGTAAACGGGGCGAACTAGCGAGCAACAATGAGCAGTTCTTC. This sequence encodes CASKRGELASNNEQFF.

The chain combines TRBV7-9 with TRBJ1-5; TRBD1 matches 7 bases. Losses at the gene ends were 1 base for V and 5 bases for J; bases not matched to a gene: 5. Germline V gene lookup returns CDR1 SEHNR and CDR2 FQNEAQ (reference sequence). The CDR3 length is 15 residues. The CDR3 protein is CASSLGGRGYQPQHF. The CDR3 DNA sequence: TGTGCCAGCAGCTTAGGAGGCAGGGGGTATCAGCCCCAGCATTTT. The full variable domain, its missing parts supplied by reference TRBV7-9 and TRBJ1-5, is DTGVSQNPRHKITKRGQNVTFRCDPISEHNRLYWYRQTLGQGPEFLTYFQNEAQLEKSRLLSDRFSAERPKGSFSTLEIQRTEQGDSAMYLCASSLGGRGYQPQHFGDGTRLSIL.

This chain joins TRBV5-1 and TRBJ2-1; maybe TRBD1 (5 bases). Germline assignment: CDR1 SGHRS and CDR2 YFSETQ. The CDR3 spans 15 residues. The V gene lost 1 base and the J gene lost 6 bases, with 14 bases spanning the gap. The CDR3 sequence is CASSLMSQGVNEQFF. For the CDR3, the DNA is TGCGCCAGCAGCTTGATGTCGCAGGGCGTCAATGAGCAGTTCTTC.

The CDR3 bases are TGCGCCAGCAGCTTGGAATCGGGCTACAATGAGCAGTTCTTC. Translating it yields CASSLESGYNEQFF. The chain is built from TRBV5-1 and TRBJ2-1, with D hard to call. Trimming removed 0 bases at V and 3 bases at J, with 7 bases between. The CDR3 has 14 amino acids. Germline loops: CDR1 SGHRS, CDR2 YFSETQ.

The rearrangement uses TRBV19 and TRBJ1-1; 7 bases align to TRBD1. Germline lookup yields CDR1 LNHDA and CDR2 SQIVND (reference sequence). Trimming took 4 bases from V and 6 from J; bases not matched to a gene: 5. This CDR3 region has 13 residues. Written as DNA, the CDR3 is TGTGCCAGTAGTAAGGGACAGTCGGCTGAAGCTTTCTTT. Its protein is CASSKGQSAEAFF.

This rearrangement joins TRBV6-6 to TRBJ1-5; 11 bases agree with TRBD1. The CDR3 runs 15 residues. The junction had 9 bases not matched to a gene; V was cut back by 7 bases and J by 7 bases. Germline CDR1 is MNHNY and CDR2 is SVGAGI (reference sequence). CDR3 sequence (DNA): TGTGCCAGCACCGACCGGGACAGGGGGTTCCAGCCCCAGCATTTT. This sequence encodes CASTDRDRGFQPQHF.

The gene calls are TRBV5-1 and TRBJ2-1, with TRBD2 matching 10 bases. CDR1 and CDR2 from the germline V gene are SGHRS and YFSETQ. The trim removed 2 bases at V and 0 bases at J, leaving 5 bases unmatched. CDR3 length: 17 residues. The DNA for the CDR3 is TGCGCCAGCAGCTTTATAGCGGGAGGAGACTCCTACAATGAGCAGTTCTTC. Translation gives CASSFIAGGDSYNEQFF.

The V gene is TRBV7-9, the J gene TRBJ1-5; D is uncertain. Deletions cut 4 bases from V and 4 bases from J, with 8 bases between. CDR1 is SEHNR, CDR2 FQNEAQ, per germline (reference sequence). This CDR3 has 13 residues. CDR3 region: CASSSSYNQPQHF. As DNA, the CDR3 is TGTGCCAGCAGCTCCTCGTATAATCAGCCCCAGCATTTT.

The chain carries TRBV7-8 and TRBJ1-5; D possibly corresponds to TRBD1 (6 bases). Germline CDR1 is SGHVS and CDR2 is FQNEAQ. Trimming stripped 4 bases from V and 2 bases from J, with 12 bases between. The length of the CDR3 is 15 residues. In DNA, the CDR3 is TGTGCCAGCAGCTCAGGGGTTGGGGGCAATCAGCCCCAGCATTTT. Translated, it gives CASSSGVGGNQPQHF.

The rearrangement joins TRBV18 to TRBJ2-5; TRBD2 is a possible D gene (5 bases). The CDR3 runs 14 residues. Germline CDR1 reads KGHSH; CDR2 reads LQKENI. Trimming left V 6 bases short and J 5 bases short, with 16 bases between. The CDR3 region is CASSALLIAETQYF. Written as DNA, the CDR3 is TGTGCCAGCTCGGCATTATTGATAGCGGAGACCCAGTACTTC.

This clone turned up a few times. The V and J genes are TRBV7-9 and TRBJ1-4; 8 bases line up with TRBD1. With V trimmed by 1 base and J by 0 bases, 7 bases remained unmatched. Germline V gene data show CDR1 as SEHNR and CDR2 as FQNEAQ (reference sequence). This CDR3 comprises 18 residues. Here the CDR3 DNA reads TGTGCCAGCAGCTTAGACCGACAGGGGCGCTCAACTAATGAAAAACTGTTTTTT. Translating it yields CASSLDRQGRSTNEKLFF.

V gene TRBV11-2 combines with J gene TRBJ2-1; the match to TRBD1 covers 8 bases. The CDR3 consists of 16 residues. The germline V gene has CDR1 SGHAT and CDR2 FQNNGV. The V and J ends lost 4 bases and 1 base, in that order; junction bases with no gene match: 6. CDR3 amino acids: CASSSRTGQSYNEQFF. CDR3 sequence (DNA): TGTGCCAGCAGCTCGCGGACAGGGCAGTCCTACAATGAGCAGTTCTTC.

In nucleotides, the CDR3 is TGTGCCAGCAGCAAAGTGGGGGGGACAGGCCCAGCCGGATTGGACAATGAGCAGTTCTTC. It encodes CASSKVGGTGPAGLDNEQFF. The V call is TRBV21-1, the J call TRBJ2-1; the D call of TRBD1 is as the table states it, not checked on the DNA. TRBV21-1 is reported as a pseudogene. The CDR3 is 20 residues long.